The rows below give T cell receptor beta chains drawn from one sample of a study of T cells after yellow fever vaccination. TCRdb reprocessed the 5' RACE reads with MiXCR, giving one entry per CDR3 protein. The table lists 300,000 to 350,000 distinct CDR3 sequences, roughly 8.6% of them singletons. The sample in question was PBMCs, obtained more than 35 days after the first yellow fever vaccination. These receptors were collected from a man aged 18 to 29 who received the YFV17D yellow fever vaccine. The CDR3 runs from the conserved cysteine through the conserved F or W.

v_call,cdr3_aa
TRBV7-9,CASSNLPGTVYEQYF
TRBV10-3,CAISSEGAGGTDTQYF
TRBV29-1,CSVEGDSGANVLTF
TRBV29-1,CSARAWDEQYF
TRBV14,CASSLLAAVETQYF
TRBV5-1,CASRYPGVASGANVLTF
TRBV5-1,CASSLAPTDLGTEAFF
TRBV19,CASSIVNSVTNTEAFF
TRBV7-9,CASSLEFGTTKYF
TRBV5-1,CASTPRGLGDTDTQYF
TRBV12-3/TRBV12-4,CASSLLTAVYGYTF
TRBV29-1,CSLVRGAEDTQYF
TRBV19,CASSDLWPGNEQFF
TRBV2,CASSAQGLAGTETQYF
TRBV19,CASSPLGEYSNQPQHF
TRBV4-1,CASSQGPGAEEQYF
TRBV5-1,CASPQGGTNTEAFF
TRBV20-1,CSARSSGGNTGELFF
TRBV28,CASSKSLPGQGNQPQHF